This entry features one T cell receptor beta chain sequence. Its antigen is undetermined. The CDR3 loop spans 13 amino acids. V gave up 1 base and J gave up 7 bases, with 11 bases separating them. Germline CDR1 is SGDLS and CDR2 is YYNGEE. This specimen belongs to a study of cytomegalovirus exposure and HLA in healthy donors. PCR amplification relied on 60 Vbeta primers (plus 13 Jbeta primers). The table came from immunoSEQ multiplex PCR; TCRdb's copy has only in-frame clones and leaves some out. The sample table includes roughly 190,000 clones. Study results and caveats: Presence/absence analysis assumed near-uniform sequencing depth across donors. Later analysis demonstrated an association between a missense DCLRE1C variant and TCR beta V- and J-gene trimming.

Sequenced sample: PBMCs. The sequence derives from a man aged 25 to 40 in good health and CMV-seronegative. The J gene is TRBJ1-2, the V gene TRBV9; D is perhaps TRBD1 (5 bases). CDR3: CASSVQGMAGYTF. CDR3 DNA: TGTGCCAGCAGCGTACAGGGAATGGCTGGCTACACCTTC.